This T cell receptor beta chain was recorded in a study of cytomegalovirus exposure and HLA in healthy donors. The PCR employed 60 Vbeta primers together with 13 Jbeta primers. Sequenced by immunoSEQ multiplex PCR; TCRdb stores in-frame clones only, minus some. The table records 200,000 or so clones, 82% of them present only once. Germline V gives CDR1 ENHRY, CDR2 SYGVKD. The CDR3 covers 14 residues. V lost 10 bases, J lost 7 bases, and 8 bases stayed unmatched. The chain joins TRBV10-3 to TRBJ2-1; 12 nucleotides line up with TRBD1. This TCR derives from a woman between 45 and 60 years old in good health and CMV-seropositive. The sequencing sample was made of PBMCs. As DNA, the CDR3 is TGTGCCACCAACCCGGGACAGGGGGCGAATGAGCAGTTCTTC. This encodes CATNPGQGANEQFF.